The sequence of this T cell receptor beta chain was determined in a study of T cells in Graves' hyperthyroidism and ophthalmopathy. For the study at large: The initial diagnosis was the point when peripheral blood was collected, ahead of any treatment.

The CDR3 has 14 amino acids. Germline CDR1 LNHNV, CDR2 YYDKDF (reference sequence). The V segment lost 5 bases and the J segment 8 bases; nucleotides outside the gene matches: 5. Pregnant or lactating patients were excluded, as were those with uncontrolled infection or other autoimmune disease. Orbital computed tomography and thyroid ultrasound, together with serum TRAb and thyroxine and clinical symptoms, were used for diagnoses. PBMCs were obtained from 7.5 to 10 ml fresh peripheral blood. Authors of the study amplified TCR beta CDR3 regions from RNA transcripts. RT-PCR in the first round (using the HTBI primer set) targeted the TCR CDR3. TCRdb re-analysed the multiplex PCR reads in MiXCR, keeping a single row per CDR3 protein. In the table there are about 600,000 distinct CDR3 sequences, 14% of which are singletons. This clonotype turned up a few times.

The chain couples TRBV15 to TRBJ2-2, with 10 bases fitting TRBD2. Sample: blood. The sequence was obtained from a woman between 45 and 60 years old with Graves' ophthalmopathy. The CDR3 is CATSGASGRGELFF. CDR3 nucleotide sequence: TGTGCCACCAGCGGGGCTAGCGGGAGAGGGGAGCTGTTTTTT.